These 4 T cell receptor beta chains were sequenced from one sample in a study of breast tumors, draining lymph nodes, adjacent tissues. Breast cancer patients provided tissue from their axillary draining lymph nodes. TCRdb re-called the multiplex PCR reads with MiXCR, one entry per CDR3 protein. The sample lists around 290,000 distinct CDR3 sequences, about 30% seen once, with approximately 1% in the top ten. Sample: axillary lymph node tissue. These receptors were obtained from a female donor with breast cancer. Some clones in this sample may be carry-over from other donors' samples.

On this clonotype: Germline is not matched at one junction end, which may reflect a read error. The V and J genes are TRBV7-9 and TRBJ2-6; weak D call: TRBD2 (7 bases). This CDR3 has 15 residues. Looked up from germline, CDR1 is SEHNR and CDR2 is FQNEAQ (reference sequence). CDR3 residues: CANSTWRGGANVLPF. The CDR3 bases are TGTGCCAACAGCACCTGGAGGGGGGGGGCCAACGTCCTGCCTTTC.

This clonotype occurred a few times. A much larger clone differs from this one at a single base, so this may be a read error. The V call is TRBV5-8, the J call TRBJ1-3, with D unresolved. CDR1 is SGHTS and CDR2 is YDEGEE in the germline V gene. There are 14 residues in the CDR3. V was trimmed by 2 bases and J by 5 bases, leaving 11 bases between them. DNA of the CDR3: TGTGCCAGCAGCTTTTATCCGTCAAGAAACACCATATATTTT. Translated: CASSFYPSRNTIYF.

This rearrangement joins TRBV6-2 or TRBV6-3 to TRBJ2-3, with 7 bases matching TRBD2. Germline V gene sequence: CDR1 MNHEY, CDR2 SVGEGT. The CDR3 length is 16 residues. The junction had 9 bases not matched to a gene; V was cut back by 2 bases and J by 4 bases. The CDR3 protein is CASSYDGGSGSDTQYF. For the CDR3, the DNA is TGTGCCAGCAGTTACGACGGCGGGAGTGGATCAGATACGCAGTATTTT.

V and J are TRBV6-5 and TRBJ1-1, with D unclear. This CDR3 has 14 amino acids. From germline, CDR1 is MNHEY and CDR2 SVGAGI. V shed 2 bases and J shed 2 bases, with 9 bases lying between them. The CDR3 is CASSYRPRNTEAFF. The DNA of the CDR3 is TGTGCCAGCAGTTACCGCCCCAGAAACACTGAAGCTTTCTTT.